This T cell receptor (beta chain) was recovered during a study of technical replicates of blood from several donors. Here immunoSEQ multiplex PCR was the method, and the copy in TCRdb shows in-frame clones only, minus some. This sample yields fewer than 80,000 clones, of which about 86% are seen a single time; approximately 4.6% belongs to the top ten. Trimming shortened V by 9 bases and J by 0 bases, and 8 bases separated the two germline ends. The CDR3 sequence is 13 residues long. Germline CDR1 is LNHDA and CDR2 is SQIVND (reference sequence). The chain uses TRBV19 and TRBJ1-4, with a tentative D call TRBD1 (5 bases). The sequence came from a human donor in good health. Some clones in this sample may be carry-over from other donors' samples. The sequencing sample was made of PBMCs. CDR3 amino acids: CASAGTTNEKLFF. As DNA, the CDR3 is TGTGCCAGCGCAGGGACAACTAATGAAAAACTGTTTTTT.